Presented here are 8 T cell receptor beta chains from one specimen sequenced in a study of blood T cell repertoires in COVID-19. Sequencing was performed with immunoSEQ multiplex PCR; in TCRdb, only in-frame clones are kept and a portion is missing. The sample yields some 150,000 clones, around 83% seen once. Sequencing was performed on peripheral blood. These receptors all come from a woman aged 55-75 years with COVID-19, enrolled during active disease.

This chain connects TRBV6-4 to TRBJ1-2, with TRBD1 matching 12 bases. J was trimmed by 7 bases and V by 3 bases; bases with no gene match: 6. The V gene's germline CDR1 is MRHNA and CDR2 SNTAGT. This CDR3 has 15 amino acids. This chain's CDR3 is CASSEVGTGGFGYTF. The CDR3 DNA reads TGTGCCAGCAGTGAAGTTGGGACAGGGGGCTTTGGCTACACCTTC.

The gene calls are TRBV11-2 and TRBJ2-2; 8 bases align to TRBD2. The V and J ends lost 8 bases and 7 bases, in that order; junction bases with no gene match: 12. Germline CDR1 reads SGHAT; CDR2 reads FQNNGV. The CDR3 is 15 amino acids. Here the CDR3 reads CASPPGGRGFGELFF. The CDR3, as DNA: TGTGCCAGCCCCCCGGGGGGGAGAGGGTTCGGGGAGCTGTTTTTT.

The chain combines TRBV12-3 or TRBV12-4 with TRBJ1-1, with a possible D match to TRBD1 (5 bases). CDR3 length: 13 residues. V was trimmed by 5 bases and J by 7 bases, leaving 14 bases between them. The CDR3 region has the DNA TGTGCCAGCAGTCTCCAGAACAGGTTTGAAGCTTTCTTT. Protein product: CASSLQNRFEAFF.

This clone was detected only a few times. The rearrangement joins TRBV6-1 to TRBJ1-2, with a tentative D call TRBD1 (5 bases). Germline CDR1 MNHNS, CDR2 SASEGT. This CDR3 is built from 15 residues. V was shortened by 2 bases and J by 8 bases, with 18 bases between the two germline ends. The DNA of the CDR3 is TGTGCCAGCAGTGAACAGGCAGGGAGGGATGGGGGCTACACCTTC. It specifies CASSEQAGRDGGYTF.

The chain has TRBV29-1 and TRBJ1-5; tentative D call: TRBD1 (6 bases). Per germline, CDR1 SQVTM and CDR2 ANQGSEA. The V end was cut by 4 bases, the J end by 3 bases, with 13 bases between. The CDR3 runs 14 residues. The CDR3 loop is CSVVQGGTNQPQHF. The CDR3 DNA reads as TGCAGCGTTGTACAGGGAGGGACCAATCAGCCCCAGCATTTT.

This clone turned up a few times. The CDR3 DNA follows: TGCAGCGTTCAACAGGGGGCCGCCTACGAGCAGTACTTC. Its protein product is CSVQQGAAYEQYF. The J gene is TRBJ2-7, the V gene TRBV29-1, with 9 bases lining up with TRBD1. V lost 5 bases, J lost 2 bases, and 4 bases stayed unmatched. The CDR3 sequence is 13 residues long. Germline V CDR1 and CDR2: SQVTM, ANQGSEA.

This clone was detected only a few times. The chain joins TRBV3-1 (or the pseudogene TRBV3-2) to TRBJ2-7; 8 bases align to TRBD1. Germline CDR1 reads LGHDT; CDR2 reads YNNKEL (reference sequence). There are 16 residues in the CDR3. Germline trimming cut 4 bases from V and 2 bases from J; bases unmatched to any gene: 10. CDR3 in DNA: TGTGCCAGCAGCCTCGACGGGACAGGTCTTACCTACGAGCAGTACTTC. This encodes CASSLDGTGLTYEQYF.

This sequence joins TRBV9 and TRBJ1-2; 7 bases fit TRBD1. V trimming: 4 bases; J trimming: 5 bases; junction bases outside the gene matches: 23. This CDR3 region has 19 residues. Germline loops: CDR1 SGDLS, CDR2 YYNGEE. CDR3 in DNA: TGTGCCAGCAGCCCCCGAGGGGGGACACAGGGGATGAAGGGTTATGGCTACACCTTC. Protein: CASSPRGGTQGMKGYGYTF. The entire variable domain, with the rest obtained from reference TRBV9 and TRBJ1-2, is as follows: DSGVTQTPKHLITATGQRVTLRCSPRSGDLSVYWYQQSLDQGLQFLIQYYNGEERAKGNILERFSAQQFPDLHSELNLSSLELGDSALYFCASSPRGGTQGMKGYGYTFGSGTRLTVV.